The 32 T cell receptor beta chains presented below share a single source sample, sequenced in a study of blood T cell repertoires in COVID-19. Only in-frame clones appear in the TCRdb table, and some are missing; sequencing was by immunoSEQ multiplex PCR. This table has 150,000 or so clones, about 73% appearing once. The material sequenced was peripheral blood. Source of these receptors: an elderly man with acute or convalescent COVID-19.

J is TRBJ2-1 and V is TRBV15; 15 bases align to TRBD2. The J segment lost 4 bases and the V segment lost 5 bases, leaving 6 bases of the junction unmatched. Germline assignment: CDR1 LNHNV and CDR2 YYDKDF (reference sequence). The CDR3 has 17 amino acids. The CDR3 is CATSGRGLAGGYNEQFF. In DNA form, the CDR3 reads TGTGCCACCAGCGGGCGCGGACTAGCGGGGGGGTACAATGAGCAGTTCTTC.

The gene calls are TRBV15 and TRBJ2-3; a possible D gene is TRBD1 (6 bases). V lost 6 bases and J 6 bases, leaving 16 bases between the germline ends. The CDR3 runs to 14 residues. Germline loops: CDR1 LNHNV, CDR2 YYDKDF (reference sequence). CDR3 nucleotides: TGTGCCACCAGGAACAGGGATAGGTGGGATACGCAGTATTTT. Amino acid sequence: CATRNRDRWDTQYF.

The chain joins TRBV12-3 or TRBV12-4 to TRBJ1-4, with D perhaps matching TRBD1 (5 bases). V was pared by 5 bases and J by 7 bases, with 11 bases between. The CDR3 is made up of 13 amino acids. The CDR3 is CASSAQGGEKLFF. In DNA form, the CDR3 reads TGTGCCAGCAGTGCCCAGGGAGGTGAAAAACTGTTTTTT.

The CDR3 protein is CASSSGGGARTDTQYF. The CDR3 DNA reads as TGTGCCAGCAGTTCCGGCGGGGGGGCCCGTACAGATACGCAGTATTTT. The chain joins TRBV28 to TRBJ2-3; 9 bases fit TRBD2. V lost 4 bases to trimming and J lost 3 bases; unmatched junction nucleotides: 8. In germline, CDR1 is MDHEN, CDR2 SYDVKM. The CDR3 spans 16 residues.

The chain carries TRBV10-3 and TRBJ1-2, with 10 bases identical to TRBD1. CDR3 length: 15 amino acids. CDR1 and CDR2 (germline): ENHRY, SYGVKD. V lost 5 bases to trimming and J lost 5 bases; unmatched junction nucleotides: 8. The CDR3 nucleotides are TGTGCCATCAGTCTAGGGACAGGGGCCCTTTATGGCTACACCTTC. Protein sequence: CAISLGTGALYGYTF.

V usage is TRBV15 and J usage is TRBJ1-1, with a weak D call TRBD1 (6 bases). Germline loops: CDR1 LNHNV, CDR2 YYDKDF (reference sequence). The CDR3 has 16 residues. V was trimmed by 1 base and J by 4 bases, leaving 16 bases between them. The CDR3 DNA is TGTGCCACCAGCAGAGCCACAGGGACCGCCGGCACTGAAGCTTTCTTT. It encodes CATSRATGTAGTEAFF.

The CDR3 nucleotides are TGCGCCAGCAGCCCGAGCGGGGGGACCTACACAGATACGCAGTATTTT. Its translation is CASSPSGGTYTDTQYF. This chain joins TRBV5-1 and TRBJ2-3; 9 bases line up with TRBD2. CDR1 SGHRS and CDR2 YFSETQ come from the germline V gene. CDR3 length: 16 residues. V was pared by 4 bases and J by 2 bases, with 8 bases of the junction left unmatched.

The chain employs TRBV4-3 and TRBJ2-7; TRBD1 matches at 8 bases. CDR1 is LGHNA and CDR2 is YSLEER in the germline V gene. This CDR3 spans 16 amino acids. Trimming at V came to 0 bases and at J to 6 bases, leaving 10 bases not matched to a gene. CDR3 coding DNA: TGCGCCAGCAGCCAAGATGCCGGGACAGGAAATCCCGAGCAGTACTTC. Protein product: CASSQDAGTGNPEQYF.

V gene TRBV4-3 combines with J gene TRBJ1-2; D may be TRBD1 (5 bases). CDR1 is LGHNA and CDR2 is YSLEER in the germline V gene. The length of the CDR3 is 15 residues. Trimming shortened V by 0 bases and J by 4 bases, and 12 bases separated the two germline ends. The CDR3 bases are TGCGCCAGCAGCCAAGATCACGCAAGGGGCTATGGCTACACCTTC. It encodes CASSQDHARGYGYTF.

This clone was counted once. The chain carries TRBV25-1 and TRBJ1-5; D not resolved. CDR3 length equals 12 residues. Germline values: CDR1 MGHDK, CDR2 SYGVNS. Trimming took 4 bases from V and 1 from J, leaving 2 bases between them. DNA for the CDR3: TGTGCCAGCAGTGCGAGCAATCAGCCCCAGCATTTT. This encodes CASSASNQPQHF. Using reference TRBV25-1 and TRBJ1-5 for the parts outside the CDR3, the full variable domain is EADIYQTPRYLVIGTGKKITLECSQTMGHDKMYWYQQDPGMELHLIHYSYGVNSTEKGDLSSESTVSRIRTEHFPLTLESARPSHTSQYLCASSASNQPQHFGDGTRLSIL.

This chain joins TRBV7-3 and TRBJ2-1; 9 bases map to TRBD1. CDR3 length: 16 amino acids. V gave up 2 bases and J gave up 4 bases; unmatched junction bases: 6. From germline, CDR1 is SGHTA and CDR2 FQGTGA. The CDR3 loop reads CASSLYSGQGYNEQFF. The CDR3 DNA sequence: TGTGCCAGCAGCTTATACTCGGGACAGGGTTACAATGAGCAGTTCTTC.

V usage is TRBV29-1 and J usage is TRBJ1-4; no reliable D call. CDR3 length: 14 amino acids. Trimming left V 6 bases short and J 8 bases short, with 19 bases between. The V gene's germline CDR1 is SQVTM and CDR2 ANQGSEA. CDR3 sequence reads: CSVARGGKGEKLFF. CDR3 sequence (DNA): TGCAGCGTGGCAAGAGGCGGTAAAGGCGAAAAACTGTTTTTT.

The V call is TRBV2, the J call TRBJ1-5, with no clear D. The CDR3 covers 13 residues. In germline, CDR1 is SNHLY, CDR2 FYNNEI. The V end was cut by 6 bases, the J end by 7 bases, with 13 bases between. CDR3 DNA: TGTGCCAGCAGGAGGGATACTGAGCAGCCCCAGCATTTT. Its translation is CASRRDTEQPQHF.

This clone occurred a few times. The chain links TRBV4-2 to TRBJ1-3, with 7 bases fitting TRBD1. CDR1 LGHNA and CDR2 YNFKEQ come from the germline V gene. V was pared by 0 bases and J by 4 bases, with 6 bases of the junction left unmatched. There are 16 residues in the CDR3. The CDR3, as DNA: TGTGCCAGCAGCCAAGAAAGCACAGGGGCCGGAAACACCATATATTTT. This translates into CASSQESTGAGNTIYF.

This clone appeared a single time. The rearrangement links TRBV20-1 to TRBJ1-2; TRBD1 is a possible D gene (5 bases). Trimming stripped 5 bases from V and 5 bases from J, with 9 bases between. Germline V gene lookup returns CDR1 DFQATT and CDR2 SNEGSKA (reference sequence). The CDR3 loop spans 11 amino acids. Here the CDR3 DNA reads TGCAGTGCTGACAAGGGGTATGGCTACACCTTC. The encoded protein is CSADKGYGYTF.

The chain couples TRBV12-3 or TRBV12-4 to TRBJ1-1; D perhaps matches TRBD1 (6 bases). Trimming stripped 5 bases from V and 8 bases from J, with 15 bases between. This CDR3 contains 13 residues. CDR3 DNA: TGTGCCAGCAGTCGAAACAGGGACGGGGAAGCTTTCTTT. As protein: CASSRNRDGEAFF.

This clone was detected ten times or more. J is TRBJ2-5 and V is TRBV24-1, with D perhaps TRBD2 (5 bases). The CDR3 runs to 15 residues. Trimming shortened V by 4 bases and J by 5 bases, and 16 bases separated the two germline ends. Per germline, CDR1 KGHDR and CDR2 SFDVKD. The CDR3 DNA sequence: TGTGCCACCAGTGACCCCAGCCCCGGGATGGAGACCCAGTACTTC. It codes for CATSDPSPGMETQYF.

This chain joins TRBV9 and TRBJ2-2; D is ambiguous. V was pared by 0 bases and J by 0 bases, with 3 bases between. Germline lookup yields CDR1 SGDLS and CDR2 YYNGEE. This CDR3 has 14 residues. The chain's CDR3 is CASSVASNTGELFF. The CDR3 nucleotides read TGTGCCAGCAGCGTAGCTTCGAACACCGGGGAGCTGTTTTTT.

This chain connects TRBV5-1 to TRBJ2-1, with D possibly matching TRBD1 (6 bases). The CDR3 extends over 15 amino acids. V gave up 0 bases and J gave up 4 bases, with 11 bases separating them. Per germline, CDR1 SGHRS and CDR2 YFSETQ. CDR3 nucleotides: TGCGCCAGCAGCTTGGCAGGGGCCGGGTACAATGAGCAGTTCTTC. Translation gives CASSLAGAGYNEQFF.

This clone has more than one count but fewer than ten. Additional DNA sequences in this sample encode the identical CDR3. The genes are TRBV6-5 and TRBJ1-1; a weak D match, TRBD1 (5 bases). There are 14 residues in the CDR3. Between the trimmed V and J ends, which lost 0 bases and 3 bases, there was a span of 8 bases. The germline CDR1 and CDR2 sequences are MNHEY and SVGAGI. The CDR3: CASSYSTRDTEAFF. DNA for the CDR3: TGTGCCAGCAGTTACTCGACCAGGGACACTGAAGCTTTCTTT.

V gene TRBV7-6 combines with J gene TRBJ2-7; 9 bases are a match to TRBD1. Germline CDR1 SGHVS, CDR2 FNYEAQ. Trimming cost V 6 bases and J 1 base; bases outside gene matches: 16. This CDR3 region has 18 residues. The CDR3 nucleotides read TGTGCCAGCAGTCCCAAACCCTCCGACAGGGGGAGATCCTACGAGCAGTACTTC. Translating gives CASSPKPSDRGRSYEQYF.

CDR3 in amino acids: CASSESTRTGSYGYTF. DNA of the CDR3: TGCGCCAGCAGTGAGTCTACGAGGACAGGGTCCTATGGCTACACCTTC. The gene calls are TRBV10-1 and TRBJ1-2; the match to TRBD1 covers 8 bases. The CDR3 length is 16 residues. Germline V gene sequence: CDR1 WNHNN, CDR2 SYGVQD (reference sequence). V lost 0 bases and J lost 4; bases outside the gene matches: 7.

The V and J genes are TRBV2 and TRBJ2-7, with 11 bases identical to TRBD1. Trimming at V came to 6 bases and at J to 4 bases, leaving 8 bases not matched to a gene. This CDR3 spans 15 amino acids. Germline V gene lookup returns CDR1 SNHLY and CDR2 FYNNEI. The CDR3 here is CASRTQGQGVYEQYV. In DNA, the CDR3 is TGTGCCAGCAGGACCCAGGGACAGGGGGTATACGAGCAGTACGTC.

A note on this clone: Other DNA sequences in the sample encode the same CDR3. This chain uses TRBV5-1 with TRBJ1-1; possible D gene TRBD1, 6 bases. The germline V gene has CDR1 SGHRS and CDR2 YFSETQ. The CDR3 extends over 14 amino acids. Deletions cut 0 bases from V and 2 bases from J, with 8 bases between. The CDR3 here is CASSLAQGNTEAFF. CDR3 bases: TGCGCCAGCAGCTTGGCACAGGGCAACACTGAAGCTTTCTTT.

This clone was detected only once. The chain links TRBV7-8 to TRBJ2-3, with 9 bases lining up with TRBD1. Germline V CDR1 and CDR2: SGHVS, FQNEAQ. The J segment lost 4 bases and the V segment lost 2 bases, leaving 4 bases of the junction unmatched. The CDR3 has 15 residues. The DNA of the CDR3 is TGTGCCAGCAGCTTAATGGGACAGGGTGCAGATACGCAGTATTTT. Protein product: CASSLMGQGADTQYF.

This clone was detected only once. The rearrangement links TRBV2 to TRBJ2-3, with 10 bases lining up with TRBD2. This CDR3 is 15 amino acids long. Germline values: CDR1 SNHLY, CDR2 FYNNEI. Losses at the gene ends were 7 bases for V and 0 bases for J; bases not matched to a gene: 4. CDR3 in amino acids: CASTILAGSTDTQYF. DNA of the CDR3: TGTGCCAGCACGATACTAGCGGGGAGCACAGATACGCAGTATTTT.

The chain joins TRBV12-3 or TRBV12-4 to TRBJ1-1; no reliable D call. The CDR3 totals 13 residues. V dropped 7 bases and J dropped 7 bases, with 16 bases sitting between them. The CDR3 sequence: CASKRSTDLEAFF. CDR3 nucleotides: TGTGCCAGCAAACGGAGTACCGACCTTGAAGCTTTCTTT.

This clone has ten or more counts. V gene TRBV2 combines with J gene TRBJ1-1; D may be TRBD1 (5 bases). This CDR3 has 11 amino acids. The V end was cut by 7 bases, the J end by 6 bases, with 9 bases between. The germline V gene encodes CDR1 SNHLY and CDR2 FYNNEI. CDR3 DNA sequence: TGTGCCAGCAATCCACAGGCTGAAGCTTTCTTT. This gives the protein CASNPQAEAFF.

In its sample, this clone was seen a few times. The rearrangement links TRBV27 to TRBJ2-2; TRBD1 might be the D (5 bases). The CDR3 is 14 residues long. V lost 6 bases and J 5 bases, leaving 13 bases between the germline ends. The germline V gene encodes CDR1 MNHEY and CDR2 SMNVEV (reference sequence). CDR3 nucleotide sequence: TGTGCCAGCAGCCTAACAGACAGAACCGGGGAGCTGTTTTTT. Translating gives CASSLTDRTGELFF.

There are a few counts of this clone. The genes are TRBV7-2 and TRBJ1-1; TRBD1 agrees at 10 bases. This CDR3 is built from 14 residues. The V gene end was trimmed by 4 bases and the J gene end by 11 bases; junction bases not matched to a gene: 10. Looked up from germline, CDR1 is SGHTA and CDR2 is FQGNSA. The CDR3 sequence: CASSWTGGVTGAFF. CDR3 nucleotides: TGTGCCAGCAGCTGGACAGGGGGGGTAACTGGGGCTTTCTTT.

The chain has TRBV19 and TRBJ2-2, with 7 positions matching TRBD1. This CDR3 region has 15 residues. The junction had 6 bases not matched to a gene; V was cut back by 7 bases and J by 1 base. Germline-derived CDR1 and CDR2 are LNHDA and SQIVND (reference sequence). This CDR3 is CASIKGTVNTGELFF. Written as DNA, the CDR3 is TGTGCCAGTATCAAGGGGACAGTGAACACCGGGGAGCTGTTTTTT.

The chain combines TRBV6-2 or TRBV6-3 with TRBJ2-1, with D possibly TRBD2 on 7 matching bases. Germline V gene lookup returns CDR1 MNHEY and CDR2 SVGEGT. Trimming pared 4 bases from V and 8 bases from J, leaving 15 bases between. The CDR3 extends over 14 amino acids. The CDR3 bases are TGTGCCAGCAGTTTTGGGGGGGCTGGGTATGAGCAGTTCTTC. This sequence encodes CASSFGGAGYEQFF.